These 20 T cell receptor beta chains were all obtained from the same sample, sequenced in a study of siplizumab effects on memory and regulatory T cells. Assay: immunoSEQ multiplex PCR; the TCRdb copy retains only in-frame clones and omits some. Of roughly 120,000 clones listed, roughly 92% are singletons. Material: CD4+ T cells sorted from blood. These receptor sequences come from a human donor in good health.

The chain links TRBV30 to TRBJ1-2; a weak D match, TRBD1 (5 bases). CDR1 and CDR2 (germline): GTSNPN, SVGIG (reference sequence). The CDR3 extends over 11 amino acids. V shed 1 base and J shed 8 bases, with 8 bases lying between them. This chain's CDR3 is CAWSGGSGYTF. For the CDR3, the DNA is TGTGCCTGGAGTGGGGGGAGCGGCTACACCTTC.

This clone occurred a few times. The rearrangement uses TRBV10-1 and TRBJ2-2; D gene uncertain. The CDR3 has 15 amino acids. V was trimmed by 8 bases and J by 0 bases, leaving 13 bases between them. Germline V gene sequence: CDR1 WNHNN, CDR2 SYGVQD (reference sequence). CDR3 sequence reads: CASAPSAANTGELFF. The CDR3 DNA sequence: TGCGCCAGCGCCCCCTCAGCAGCGAACACCGGGGAGCTGTTTTTT.

The gene calls are TRBV10-3 and TRBJ2-7, with 11 bases identical to TRBD1. V lost 10 bases, J lost 6 bases, and 8 bases stayed unmatched. Germline lookup yields CDR1 ENHRY and CDR2 SYGVKD. This CDR3 is 13 amino acids long. The CDR3: CATQDRGRGEQYF. CDR3 DNA: TGTGCCACCCAGGACAGGGGGCGAGGCGAGCAGTACTTC.

The V gene is TRBV21-1, the J gene TRBJ2-5; TRBD1 reflects the table's D call only, with no check against the DNA. TRBV21-1 constitutes a pseudogene. The CDR3 loop spans 15 amino acids. CDR3 loop: CASSKDEGDRETQYF. The CDR3 region has the DNA TGTGCCAGCAGCAAAGACGAGGGGGACCGAGAGACCCAGTACTTC.

V and J are TRBV2 and TRBJ1-1; maybe TRBD1 (5 bases). The CDR3 contains 13 residues. V shed 4 bases and J shed 4 bases, with 10 bases lying between them. CDR1 and CDR2 (germline): SNHLY, FYNNEI. The CDR3 DNA is TGTGCCAGCAGTGGCACAGGAGCCACTGAAGCTTTCTTT. Its translation: CASSGTGATEAFF.

Notes on this clone: Sequence at one end of the junction differs from germline and may be a read error. The chain has TRBV7-7 and TRBJ2-5; tentatively, D is TRBD1 or TRBD2 (5 bases each). There are 15 residues in the CDR3. From germline, CDR1 is SSHAT and CDR2 FNYEAQ (reference sequence). The CDR3 DNA is TGTGCTAGCAGCTTAGAGGCAGGGAGACAAGAGACCCAGTACTTC. Amino acid sequence: CASSLEAGRQETQYF.

This clone was seen a single time. The chain links TRBV6-1 to TRBJ2-3; 9 bases map to TRBD1. The V gene's germline CDR1 is MNHNS and CDR2 SASEGT. V lost 4 bases, J lost 6 bases, and 8 bases stayed unmatched. This CDR3 is 15 amino acids long. The CDR3 coding sequence is TGTGCCAGCAGTGTGGGACAGGGATTTGCCGATACGCAGTATTTT. It specifies CASSVGQGFADTQYF.

This chain connects TRBV7-9 to TRBJ2-2; D is ambiguous. CDR1 is SEHNR and CDR2 is FQNEAQ in the germline V gene (reference sequence). Between the trimmed V and J ends, which lost 1 base and 0 bases, there was a span of 9 bases. The CDR3 sequence is 16 residues long. The CDR3 DNA reads as TGTGCCAGCAGCTTAGGCAGGCTAACGAACACCGGGGAGCTGTTTTTT. Its translation: CASSLGRLTNTGELFF. The full variable domain, completed using reference TRBV7-9 and TRBJ2-2, is DTGVSQNPRHKITKRGQNVTFRCDPISEHNRLYWYRQTLGQGPEFLTYFQNEAQLEKSRLLSDRFSAERPKGSFSTLEIQRTEQGDSAMYLCASSLGRLTNTGELFFGEGSRLTVL.

This chain links TRBV9 with TRBJ2-2, with 9 positions matching TRBD2. Germline V gives CDR1 SGDLS, CDR2 YYNGEE. V lost 4 bases and J lost 6; bases outside the gene matches: 10. The CDR3 runs 16 residues. The CDR3 sequence is CASSTPRAGGPGELFF. The CDR3 DNA is TGTGCCAGCAGCACCCCTCGAGCGGGAGGCCCCGGGGAGCTGTTTTTT.

The chain uses TRBV19 and TRBJ2-7; 9 nucleotides agree with TRBD2. This CDR3 has 17 residues. Germline V lookup: CDR1 LNHDA, CDR2 SQIVND (reference sequence). V was clipped by 5 bases and J by 7 bases; unmatched bases: 18. CDR3 residues: CASSSSWGSGGPREQYF. The DNA of the CDR3 is TGTGCCAGTAGTTCCTCGTGGGGTAGCGGGGGACCGAGAGAGCAGTACTTC.

The chain is built from TRBV11-3 and TRBJ2-3, with 7 positions matching TRBD1. The CDR3 has 14 residues. Germline CDR1 SGHNT, CDR2 YENEEA. The V gene end was trimmed by 5 bases and the J gene end by 0 bases; junction bases not matched to a gene: 2. The CDR3 DNA reads TGTGCCAGCAGCCCAGGGGGAAGCACAGATACGCAGTATTTT. Translated: CASSPGGSTDTQYF.

The chain is built from TRBV19 and TRBJ1-2; D unresolved. Germline loops: CDR1 LNHDA, CDR2 SQIVND (reference sequence). CDR3 length: 12 amino acids. Trimming pared 7 bases from V and 2 bases from J, leaving 8 bases between. In DNA, the CDR3 is TGTGCCAGTAATGGCGGGAACTATGGCTACACCTTC. Its protein is CASNGGNYGYTF.

V usage is TRBV25-1 and J usage is TRBJ2-3; no firm D call. Germline V gene sequence: CDR1 MGHDK, CDR2 SYGVNS. Trimming removed 8 bases from V and 3 bases from J, with 15 bases in between. CDR3 length equals 14 residues. CDR3 DNA sequence: TGTGCCAGCTCCTTTACAGAGTCAACAGATACGCAGTATTTT. Encoded protein: CASSFTESTDTQYF. Full variable domain (rest looked up from reference TRBV25-1 and TRBJ2-3): EADIYQTPRYLVIGTGKKITLECSQTMGHDKMYWYQQDPGMELHLIHYSYGVNSTEKGDLSSESTVSRIRTEHFPLTLESARPSHTSQYLCASSFTESTDTQYFGPGTRLTVL.

The V call is TRBV5-8, the J call TRBJ2-1, with D tentatively TRBD2 (6 bases). This CDR3 has 11 residues. CDR1 SGHTS and CDR2 YDEGEE come from the germline V gene. V was pared by 4 bases and J by 12 bases, with 11 bases between. DNA of the CDR3: TGTGCCAGCAGCCCTGGGGGAGGGCAGTTCTTC. It yields the protein CASSPGGGQFF.

The chain carries TRBV19 and TRBJ2-2; D not certain. CDR3 length: 15 amino acids. The V gene lost 0 bases and the J gene lost 4 bases, with 9 bases spanning the gap. The germline V gene has CDR1 LNHDA and CDR2 SQIVND (reference sequence). The CDR3 DNA sequence: TGTGCCAGTAGTATAGATGGCAGGACCACCGGGGAGCTGTTTTTT. Encoded protein: CASSIDGRTTGELFF.

V and J are TRBV7-3 and TRBJ2-1; no definite D call. Germline V CDR1 and CDR2: SGHTA, FQGTGA. Trimming stripped 2 bases from V and 5 bases from J, with 7 bases between. CDR3 size: 13 residues. CDR3 region: CASSLQLNNEQFF. CDR3 nucleotide sequence: TGTGCCAGCAGCTTACAACTAAACAATGAGCAGTTCTTC.

This chain uses TRBV7-9 with TRBJ1-1; 11 nucleotides align to TRBD1. The CDR3 consists of 15 residues. With 5 bases clipped from V and 1 base from J, the junction kept 3 bases outside the gene matches. Germline loops: CDR1 SEHNR, CDR2 FQNEAQ (reference sequence). The DNA of the CDR3 is TGTGCCAGCAGCACAGGACAGGGGGCGAACACTGAAGCTTTCTTT. Translated: CASSTGQGANTEAFF.

The sample holds a few counts of this clone. The genes are TRBV6-1 and TRBJ2-5; no firm D call. From germline, CDR1 is MNHNS and CDR2 SASEGT. Trimming took off 2 bases at V and 5 bases at J, with 3 bases between the two ends. CDR3 length: 11 residues. The CDR3, as DNA: TGTGCCAGCAGTGAATGGGAGACCCAGTACTTC. It yields the protein CASSEWETQYF.

The V call is TRBV6-5, the J call TRBJ2-7, with 7 bases aligning to TRBD1. This CDR3 spans 14 amino acids. Germline V gene sequence: CDR1 MNHEY, CDR2 SVGAGI. The trim removed 5 bases at V and 0 bases at J, leaving 4 bases unmatched. CDR3: CASSRGTDSYEQYF. The DNA for the CDR3 is TGTGCCAGCAGTAGAGGGACAGACTCCTACGAGCAGTACTTC.

This chain connects TRBV25-1 to TRBJ2-1; 12 bases are a match to TRBD2. The CDR3 contains 15 residues. V gave up 6 bases and J gave up 4 bases; unmatched junction bases: 4. Germline V gives CDR1 MGHDK, CDR2 SYGVNS. CDR3 DNA sequence: TGTGCCAGCAGGGATACTAGCGGGGGGTACAATGAGCAGTTCTTC. Its protein product is CASRDTSGGYNEQFF.